Listed here are 22 T cell receptor beta chains from one sample, sequenced in a study of blood T cells in healthy people across ages. The authors ran a second PCR of roughly 6 to 12 cycles using a sample-barcoded 5' primer and a J-beta primer mix. TCRdb passed the 5' RACE reads through MiXCR, listing each CDR3 protein once. The sample shows hundreds of thousands of distinct CDR3 sequences, roughly 60% of them seen only once. Sequencing input: blood. The receptor set was obtained from a man aged 30-40 years in good health.

The gene calls are TRBV9 and TRBJ1-1; 9 nucleotides align to TRBD1. After removal of 5 bases from V and 0 bases from J, the junction contained 8 bases not matched to a gene. The CDR3 totals 16 residues. CDR1 is SGDLS and CDR2 is YYNGEE in the germline V gene. The CDR3 spells CASSPLGTGMNTEAFF. The CDR3 nucleotides read TGTGCCAGCAGTCCCCTTGGGACAGGGATGAACACTGAAGCTTTCTTT.

The J gene is TRBJ2-4, the V gene TRBV7-8, with 10 bases aligning to TRBD2. Trimming at V came to 5 bases and at J to 0 bases, leaving 10 bases not matched to a gene. This CDR3 spans 18 amino acids. In germline, CDR1 is SGHVS, CDR2 FQNEAQ. The CDR3 sequence is CASSPDFRLAGAKNIQYF. The CDR3 nucleotides read TGTGCCAGCAGCCCCGATTTTCGACTAGCGGGAGCCAAAAACATTCAGTACTTC.

The J gene is TRBJ2-1, the V gene TRBV7-3, with D unresolved. Trimming took 2 bases from V and 8 from J, leaving 22 bases between them. The germline CDR1 and CDR2 sequences are SGHTA and FQGTGA. CDR3 size: 17 residues. The DNA for the CDR3 is TGTGCCAGCAGCTTAGCCGTTGGCTGGGGATGGCTCTATGAGCAGTTCTTC. Translation gives CASSLAVGWGWLYEQFF.

The V gene is TRBV4-1, the J gene TRBJ2-5; D might be TRBD2 (6 bases). The V end was cut by 4 bases, the J end by 11 bases, with 23 bases between. Germline lookup yields CDR1 MGHRA and CDR2 YSYEKL. CDR3 length: 15 residues. DNA for the CDR3: TGCGCCAGCAGCCCCGGCCTCGGACCGGATCGGGAGCAGTACTTC. Amino acids: CASSPGLGPDREQYF.

A few counts support this clonotype. This rearrangement joins TRBV29-1 to TRBJ2-3, with 7 bases fitting TRBD2. CDR3 length equals 13 residues. Germline CDR1 SQVTM, CDR2 ANQGSEA. Germline trimming cut 7 bases from V and 1 base from J; bases unmatched to any gene: 5. The CDR3 DNA reads TGCAGCGGGCGCGGGGGTCGCACAGATACGCAGTATTTT. Its translation: CSGRGGRTDTQYF.

This clonotype was seen a handful of times. The chain has TRBV20-1 and TRBJ2-7, with TRBD1 matching over 7 bases. The CDR3 is made up of 12 amino acids. Losses at the gene ends were 1 base for V and 3 bases for J; bases not matched to a gene: 0. The germline V gene encodes CDR1 DFQATT and CDR2 SNEGSKA (reference sequence). CDR3 amino acids: CSARAGGYEQYF. For the CDR3, the DNA is TGCAGTGCTAGAGCAGGGGGCTACGAGCAGTACTTC.

This clonotype was observed a single time. The junction and the germline gene differ at one end; a read error may be behind it. The CDR3 sequence is CSANALGPGANALTF. CDR3 bases: TGCAGTGCAAATGCGTTGGGGCCTGGGGCCAACGCCCTGACTTTC. The V gene is TRBV20-1, the J gene TRBJ2-6; TRBD1 is a possible D gene (5 bases). The germline gives CDR1 DFQATT, CDR2 SNEGSKA (reference sequence). The CDR3 contains 15 residues.

This CDR3 reads CASSRPREQYF. CDR3 nucleotide sequence: TGTGCCAGCAGCCGCCCCCGGGAGCAGTACTTC. The chain employs TRBV28 and TRBJ2-5; perhaps TRBD2 as D (6 bases). Trimming took 6 bases from V and 11 from J, leaving 13 bases between them. CDR1 MDHEN and CDR2 SYDVKM come from the germline V gene. The CDR3 extends over 11 amino acids.

The count of this clonotype is one. A much larger clone is a single base away; this may be a read error. The chain recombines TRBV14 with TRBJ2-1; perhaps TRBD2 as D (6 bases). The CDR3 totals 17 residues. Germline loops: CDR1 SGHDN, CDR2 FVKESK. V shed 0 bases and J shed 13 bases, with 25 bases lying between them. In DNA, the CDR3 is TGTGCCAGCAGCCAAGATTCGTCGACGGGGAGGAGGGAGACCCAGTTCTTC. This codes for CASSQDSSTGRRETQFF. The full variable domain, its missing parts supplied by reference TRBV14 and TRBJ2-1, is EAGVTQFPSHSVIEKGQTVTLRCDPISGHDNLYWYRRVMGKEIKFLLHFVKESKQDESGMPNNRFLAERTGGTYSTLKVQPAELEDSGVYFCASSQDSSTGRRETQFFGPGTRLTVL.

The chain links TRBV5-1 to TRBJ2-7; possibly TRBD1 or TRBD2 for D (5 bases each). This CDR3 is 15 amino acids long. Germline V gene sequence: CDR1 SGHRS, CDR2 YFSETQ. V was pared by 3 bases and J by 7 bases, with 20 bases between. The CDR3 is CASSWTGTKGDEQYF. The CDR3 region has the DNA TGCGCCAGCAGCTGGACCGGGACCAAAGGTGATGAGCAGTACTTC.

The V gene is TRBV20-1, the J gene TRBJ2-3; D is unclear. This CDR3 contains 13 residues. V was shortened by 4 bases and J by 0 bases, with 8 bases between the two germline ends. In germline, CDR1 is DFQATT, CDR2 SNEGSKA (reference sequence). CDR3: CSAKVGSTDTQYF. The CDR3 nucleotides read TGCAGTGCTAAGGTGGGAAGCACAGATACGCAGTATTTT.

Points on this clonotype: Possible read error: a much larger clone is one base away. This CDR3 is CASSRTGDGRCKQYF. Here the CDR3 DNA reads TGTGCCAGCAGCCGGACAGGGGACGGGAGGTGCAAGCAGTACTTC. The chain joins TRBV7-9 to TRBJ2-5; 9 positions match TRBD1. This CDR3 spans 15 amino acids. The germline gives CDR1 SEHNR, CDR2 FQNEAQ (reference sequence). V lost 5 bases and J lost 11; bases outside the gene matches: 15. Looking up the rest from reference TRBV7-9 and TRBJ2-5 gives the full variable domain: DTGVSQNPRHKITKRGQNVTFRCDPISEHNRLYWYRQTLGQGPEFLTYFQNEAQLEKSRLLSDRFSAERPKGSFSTLEIQRTEQGDSAMYLCASSRTGDGRCKQYFGPGTRLLVL.

In the case of this clonotype: The germline gene is not matched at one end of the junction; a read error may be the cause. V and J are TRBV4-1 and TRBJ2-1, with TRBD2 as a possible D gene (5 bases). The germline V gene encodes CDR1 MGHRA and CDR2 YSYEKL. This CDR3 has 15 amino acids. This CDR3 reads CASCQSGGRYNEQFF. The DNA for the CDR3 is TGCGCCAGCTGCCAAAGCGGCGGCCGATACAATGAGCAGTTCTTC.

The table lists this clonotype with a count of one. CDR3 in amino acids: CASSPLAGGPPHQVYEQYF. The CDR3 coding sequence is TGTGCCAGCAGCCCGCTAGCGGGAGGCCCTCCCCACCAGGTCTACGAGCAGTACTTC. The chain is built from TRBV9 and TRBJ2-5, with 11 bases identical to TRBD2. The J call is in doubt because the DNA end fits TRBJ2-7 better. Germline CDR1 reads SGDLS; CDR2 reads YYNGEE. This CDR3 is 19 amino acids long.

This clonotype was seen only a few times. The J gene is TRBJ1-1, the V gene TRBV29-1; D is uncertain. This CDR3 is 10 amino acids long. The germline CDR1 and CDR2 sequences are SQVTM and ANQGSEA. With 5 bases removed from V and 8 bases from J, the gap between germline ends came to 9 bases. CDR3 sequence: CSVQWREAFF. The CDR3 region has the DNA TGCAGCGTTCAATGGAGGGAAGCTTTCTTT.

The chain uses TRBV20-1 and TRBJ2-7, with D uncertain. The CDR3 has 11 residues. The germline CDR1 and CDR2 sequences are DFQATT and SNEGSKA (reference sequence). V gave up 6 bases and J gave up 3 bases, with 9 bases separating them. This chain's CDR3 is CSAAHIYEQYF. The DNA of the CDR3 is TGCAGTGCAGCCCATATCTACGAGCAGTACTTC.

This rearrangement joins TRBV11-2 to TRBJ2-7; D remains unclear. V shed 1 base and J shed 3 bases, with 7 bases lying between them. The CDR3 is 13 amino acids. The germline V gene encodes CDR1 SGHAT and CDR2 FQNNGV. The CDR3 reads CASSLGSHYEQYF. The DNA of the CDR3 is TGTGCCAGCAGCTTAGGTAGCCACTACGAGCAGTACTTC.

This chain links TRBV20-1 with TRBJ1-2, with a tentative D call TRBD1 (5 bases). The germline CDR1 and CDR2 sequences are DFQATT and SNEGSKA (reference sequence). The V end was cut by 0 bases, the J end by 4 bases, with 6 bases between. The CDR3 runs to 12 residues. The CDR3 region is CSAREQAYGYTF. In nucleotides, the CDR3 is TGCAGTGCTAGAGAACAGGCCTATGGCTACACCTTC.

This clonotype appeared a single time. J is TRBJ2-7 and V is TRBV28; 9 nucleotides line up with TRBD1. CDR3 size: 15 residues. V lost 3 bases to trimming and J lost 2 bases; unmatched junction nucleotides: 5. Germline values: CDR1 MDHEN, CDR2 SYDVKM. The CDR3 region has the DNA TGTGCCAGCAGTTTCCGGGACAGGGTTCCCTACGAGCAGTACTTC. Translation gives CASSFRDRVPYEQYF.

This sequence joins TRBV20-1 and TRBJ1-2; 8 bases fit TRBD1. The length of the CDR3 is 15 residues. Germline-derived CDR1 and CDR2 are DFQATT and SNEGSKA (reference sequence). After removal of 5 bases from V and 0 bases from J, the junction contained 8 bases not matched to a gene. CDR3: CSASGTGYSNYGYTF. DNA of the CDR3: TGCAGTGCTTCCGGGACAGGCTATTCTAACTATGGCTACACCTTC.

The count of this clonotype is one. The V call is TRBV28, the J call TRBJ2-4, with D tentatively TRBD1 (6 bases). The J call is uncertain, as TRBJ2-5 better fits the DNA end. The CDR3 covers 16 residues. CDR1 and CDR2 from the germline V gene are MDHEN and SYDVKM. The CDR3 region is CASSPPGGQRKETQYF. The CDR3 nucleotides read TGTGCCAGCAGCCCCCCGGGCGGACAGAGGAAAGAGACCCAGTACTTC.

The chain employs TRBV7-9 and TRBJ2-1; 7 bases line up with TRBD1. The J segment lost 7 bases and the V segment lost 4 bases, leaving 10 bases of the junction unmatched. CDR1 is SEHNR and CDR2 is FQNEAQ in the germline V gene (reference sequence). The CDR3 runs 15 residues. The CDR3 DNA follows: TGTGCCAGCAGCTCATCAAGACAGGGTCCTAATGAGCAGTTCTTC. Translated: CASSSSRQGPNEQFF.